A single T cell receptor (beta chain) is shown here with its context. The data derive from a study of T cells expressing NK-cell markers. For each CDR3 protein, TCRdb gives one entry from its re-call of the 5' RACE reads, without DNA. Seen in this sample are 300,000 to 500,000 distinct CDR3 sequences; the ten most common clones hold about 10%. The sequence came from a woman in her 50s in good health. The sequenced material came from blood T cells: a sorted CD56 or NKG2C T cell subset, CD4+ or CD8+ T cells, or bulk PBMC T cells (not recorded which).

CDR3 loop: CASSAVAVALEGSPLHF. The chain recombines TRBV9 with TRBJ1-6; TCRdb outputs TRBD1, but without DNA this stays unchecked. CDR3 length: 17 residues. Germline CDR1 and CDR2: SGDLS and YYNGEE.